This T cell receptor (beta chain) was retrieved from a study of regulatory T cells in long-lasting Graves disease. V lost 6 bases, J lost 1 base, and 9 bases lay in between. Looked up from germline, CDR1 is SGHAT and CDR2 is FQNNGV. The CDR3 spans 13 residues. As for time point: persistent/refractory GD, antithyroid drugs over 5 years with positive TRAb. With RNA extracted from PBMCs as input, the TCR library was made. This clonotype was seen at least ten times. Sequencing libraries for TCR beta were prepared with iRepertoire HTBI primers and Arm-PCR of CDR3 regions. From the multiplex PCR reads, TCRdb called clonotypes with MiXCR, one entry per CDR3 protein. Here the sample spans some 330,000 distinct CDR3 sequences, roughly 25% being singletons.

This receptor was taken from a woman between 40 and 50 years old with Graves disease. The sample was peripheral blood mononuclear cells (PBMCs), taken when the disease was refractory, from a patient treated with antithyroid drugs. V is TRBV11-2 and J is TRBJ1-1; no firm D call. The CDR3 DNA reads as TGTGCCAGCAGTTTGGTTCCGAACACTGAAGCTTTCTTT. Its translation: CASSLVPNTEAFF.